The T cell receptor beta chain described here comes from a study of blood T cell repertoires in COVID-19 (dated by TCRdb to 2020 to 2022). Background on the whole study: Samples covering the acute and convalescent phases of COVID-19 were provided by collaborators in the United States, Italy and Spain. The material from the prospective study consisted of cDNA or gDNA derived from T cells, B-cell-depleted T cells, or PBMCs. Deeply sampled blood TCRbeta repertoires from subjects exposed to, actively infected with, or recovered from COVID-19 were included in the dataset. The repertoires were released in a freely available public database intended as a resource for research on the immune response to SARS-CoV-2. Samples were obtained from the ongoing ImmuneRACE study (first 160 participants) and from 1,254 subjects provided by 6 global collaborators. Sample metadata almost always included a de-identified subject ID, COVID-19 status, age in years and sex. HLA class I and class II types, where available, came from metadata supplied by the sample provider rather than from assay-based typing.

Beyond this particular receptor, the publication reports: The quantity of clinical and demographic metadata differed by source and by participant and was supplied without curation.

Collaborating institutions collected whole blood in K2EDTA tubes following their own protocols. For TCRbeta analysis, collaborator samples were shipped as frozen whole blood, as isolated PBMCs, or as DNA extracted from either sample type. The CDR3 numbers 15 residues from cysteine through phenylalanine. Just CDR3 DNA is preserved here, 45 bases in frame from base 1. V drops 3 bases and J drops 0 bases, leaving 13 bases in between. The germline V gene (reference sequence) supplies CDR1 SGHNT and CDR2 YYREEE. TCRbeta CDR3 regions were amplified from genomic DNA by means of the immunoSEQ Assay, a bias-controlled multiplex PCR. For the original study's pipeline: The number of nucleated cells in each sample was estimated by amplification of reference gene primers within the assay. To quantify the absolute abundance of each unique TCRbeta CDR3 rearrangement, sequence reads were collapsed and filtered. For each sample, productive Simpson clonality was calculated as the square root of Simpson's diversity index over productive rearrangements. The clones in this table, taken by TCRdb from immuneACCESS, are in-frame only. Not every clone is retained; where verified, under half of the shortfall comes from an unresolved V gene, and the cause of the rest is unknown. V and J calls plus clone size are reproduced from that table; the DNA served to infer D and trimming. Here the sample has fewer than 300,000 clones; around 90% occur a single time. The ten largest make up 9% to 9.5% of the sample.

Note on this clone: Its antigen target is currently unknown. Base-call qualities are not available, and no considerably larger clone is one nucleotide away.

Sequenced input: peripheral blood. This TCR came from a man aged 18 to 30 with active or convalescent COVID-19. The receptor chain draws on TRBV5-4 and TRBJ2-7, and possibly TRBD1, on 6 matching bases. The encoded CDR3 is CASSSTGTTSYEQYF. The sequence in DNA is TGTGCCAGCAGCTCAACAGGGACCACCTCCTACGAGCAGTACTTC.